This TCR beta chain stems from a study of cytomegalovirus exposure and HLA in healthy donors. The study, taken as a whole, reports: The authors enumerated 164 TCR beta chains as linked to cytomegalovirus. Researchers reported from a later analysis that most CMV-associated TCR beta chains appeared HLA-restricted. Earlier analysis found most TCR beta V segments productive about 87% or about 30% of the time.

PCR employed 60 Vbeta and 13 Jbeta primers. As originally analysed: The count from a later analysis was some 76 million unique TCR beta chains, about 10 million of them shared. Measured with immunoSEQ multiplex PCR; TCRdb has only the in-frame clones, and not every one. V, J and clone size are those of that table, while D and trimming were read from the DNA. This table has over 150,000 clones, 84% appearing once. To note about this clone: Its antigen is currently unknown. One junction end does not reproduce the germline sequence, and a read error may be involved.

The V gene's germline CDR1 is MGHRA and CDR2 YSYEKL. CDR3 size: 14 residues. The material sequenced was PBMCs. This receptor was taken from a girl aged 10 to 17 in good health and CMV-seropositive. V usage is TRBV4-1 and J usage is TRBJ2-5, with D possibly TRBD2 on 6 matching bases. As DNA, the CDR3 is TGCACCAGCAGCCACCGACTAGTCGAAGAGACCCAGTACTTC. Translated: CTSSHRLVEETQYF.